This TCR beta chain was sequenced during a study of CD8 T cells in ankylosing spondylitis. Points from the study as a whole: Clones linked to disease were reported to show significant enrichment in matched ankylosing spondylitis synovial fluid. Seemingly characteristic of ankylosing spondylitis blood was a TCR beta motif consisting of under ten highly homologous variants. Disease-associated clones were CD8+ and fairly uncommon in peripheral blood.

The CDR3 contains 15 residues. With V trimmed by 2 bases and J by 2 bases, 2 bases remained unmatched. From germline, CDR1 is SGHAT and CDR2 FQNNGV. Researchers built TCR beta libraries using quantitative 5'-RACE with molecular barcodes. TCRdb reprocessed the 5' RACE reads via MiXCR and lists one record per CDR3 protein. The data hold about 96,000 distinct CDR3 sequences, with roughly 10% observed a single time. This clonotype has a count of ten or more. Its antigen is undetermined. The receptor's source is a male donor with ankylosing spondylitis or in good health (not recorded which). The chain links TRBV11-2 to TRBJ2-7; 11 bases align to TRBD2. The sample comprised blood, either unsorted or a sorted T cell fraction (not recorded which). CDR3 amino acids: CASSLLSGGAYEQYF. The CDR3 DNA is TGTGCCAGCAGCTTACTTAGCGGGGGGGCCTACGAGCAGTACTTC.